This entry features one TCR beta chain sequence. Trimming shortened V by 2 bases and J by 4 bases, and 9 bases separated the two germline ends. CDR3 size: 13 residues. Germline lookup yields CDR1 SGDLS and CDR2 YYNGEE. This sample is part of a study of blood T cell repertoires in COVID-19. Study details: Material from acute and convalescent COVID-19 was sourced from the United States, Italy and Spain. Sources were T cells, B-cell-depleted T cells, or PBMCs; the material itself was cDNA or gDNA.

In the authors' methods: Amplification of reference gene primers provided the estimated nucleated cell counts. The method was immunoSEQ multiplex PCR; TCRdb's version includes in-frame clones alone and lacks a portion of them. The D gene and trimming were derived from the DNA, and the V and J assignments and clone size from that table. The data hold approximately 300,000 clones, with 85% to 90% observed a single time. Sequencing used peripheral blood. This chain joins TRBV9 and TRBJ1-1, with unresolved D. The TCR sequence derives from a man in his forties with acute or convalescent COVID-19. CDR3 residues: CASSVDTFTEAFF. The CDR3 DNA follows: TGTGCCAGCAGCGTTGACACATTCACTGAAGCTTTCTTT.